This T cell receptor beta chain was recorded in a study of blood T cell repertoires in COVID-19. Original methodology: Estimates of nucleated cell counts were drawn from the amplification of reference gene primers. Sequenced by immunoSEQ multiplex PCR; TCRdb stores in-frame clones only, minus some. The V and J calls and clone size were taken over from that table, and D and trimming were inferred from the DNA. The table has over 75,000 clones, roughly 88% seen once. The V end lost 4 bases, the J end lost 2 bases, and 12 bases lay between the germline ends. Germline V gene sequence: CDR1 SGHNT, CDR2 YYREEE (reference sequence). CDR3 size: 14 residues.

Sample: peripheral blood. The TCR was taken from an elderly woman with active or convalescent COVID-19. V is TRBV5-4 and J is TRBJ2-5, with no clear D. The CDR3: CASSLSAEQETQYF. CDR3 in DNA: TGTGCCAGCAGCCTTTCGGCGGAGCAAGAGACCCAGTACTTC.